The 27 T cell receptor beta chains reported below all come from one sample, sequenced in a study of CD8 T cells in Susac syndrome. Random hexamers primed reverse transcription of about 0.45 to 1 ug RNA. One entry per CDR3 protein, called by TCRdb with MiXCR from the immunoSEQ multiplex PCR reads. The data contain around 270,000 distinct CDR3 sequences, around 85% of them singletons. The sequenced sample was CD8+ T cells from PBMCs. Receptors were obtained from a human donor with multiple sclerosis.

V gene TRBV4-3 combines with J gene TRBJ1-2; 9 bases map to TRBD1. The germline V gene has CDR1 LGHNA and CDR2 YSLEER. V lost 3 bases to trimming and J lost 6 bases; unmatched junction nucleotides: 14. This CDR3 is 17 amino acids long. CDR3 sequence reads: CASSHPFLGTGWNGYTF. CDR3 sequence (DNA): TGCGCCAGCAGCCACCCCTTTCTCGGGACAGGGTGGAATGGCTACACCTTC.

The chain joins TRBV11-1 to TRBJ2-1, with D possibly being TRBD2 (6 bases). CDR1 is SGHAT, CDR2 FQDESV, per germline (reference sequence). CDR3 length equals 13 residues. V lost 5 bases and J lost 8, with 13 bases in between. CDR3 protein: CASSNLGGDEQFF. The DNA of the CDR3 is TGTGCCAGCAGCAACTTAGGAGGGGATGAGCAGTTCTTC.

This chain links TRBV7-9 with TRBJ2-5; the D gene is possibly TRBD2 (6 bases). The V gene's germline CDR1 is SEHNR and CDR2 FQNEAQ (reference sequence). The CDR3 is 16 amino acids. With 3 bases removed from V and 5 bases from J, the gap between germline ends came to 19 bases. This CDR3 is CASSLEWDSDLETQYF. The CDR3, as DNA: TGTGCCAGCAGCTTGGAATGGGACTCCGACTTGGAGACCCAGTACTTC.

This chain joins TRBV20-1 and TRBJ2-2, with TRBD1 matching over 7 bases. Trimming at V came to 6 bases and at J to 5 bases, leaving 6 bases not matched to a gene. CDR3 length: 13 amino acids. Germline CDR1 is DFQATT and CDR2 is SNEGSKA (reference sequence). The CDR3 DNA sequence: TGCAGTGCCAGACAGGGAGATACCGGGGAGCTGTTTTTT. Amino acids: CSARQGDTGELFF.

This chain links TRBV7-9 with TRBJ2-4, with 9 bases identical to TRBD2. The CDR3 sequence is 15 residues long. Germline V CDR1 and CDR2: SEHNR, FQNEAQ (reference sequence). The ends lost 5 bases at V and 5 bases at J; junction bases unmatched: 7. CDR3: CASSTGLAPQNIQYF. CDR3 nucleotides: TGTGCCAGCAGCACGGGACTAGCCCCCCAAAACATTCAGTACTTC.

The J gene is TRBJ2-7, the V gene TRBV28, with D perhaps given as TRBD1 or TRBD2 (5 bases each). The CDR3 is made up of 14 amino acids. V shed 2 bases and J shed 4 bases, with 12 bases lying between them. Germline CDR1 is MDHEN and CDR2 is SYDVKM. The CDR3 loop reads CASSLTGRGYEQYF. The CDR3 DNA follows: TGTGCCAGCAGTTTAACGGGGCGCGGATACGAGCAGTACTTC.

V is TRBV7-2 and J is TRBJ1-4, with D unresolved. This CDR3 is built from 16 residues. Germline V gene data show CDR1 as SGHTA and CDR2 as FQGNSA. Trimming removed 5 bases from V and 8 bases from J, with 21 bases in between. CDR3 sequence (DNA): TGTGCCAGCAGCGGACGGGCACCTTGGCAGCGGGAAAAACTGTTTTTT. Its translation: CASSGRAPWQREKLFF.

This clonotype has a handful of counts. This chain joins TRBV5-6 and TRBJ2-7; maybe TRBD1 (6 bases). The length of the CDR3 is 15 residues. V lost 3 bases and J 3 bases, leaving 16 bases between the germline ends. Per the germline V gene, CDR1 is SGHDT and CDR2 is YYEEEE. The CDR3 DNA is TGTGCCAGCAGCTGGGAACGGGACATATACTACGAGCAGTACTTC. It codes for CASSWERDIYYEQYF.

The chain employs TRBV28 and TRBJ2-3, with 9 nucleotides matching TRBD1. The ends lost 10 bases at V and 3 bases at J; junction bases unmatched: 5. The CDR3 has 13 residues. Per the germline V gene, CDR1 is MDHEN and CDR2 is SYDVKM. The DNA for the CDR3 is TGTGCCAACCGGGACAGGGTGACAGATACGCAGTATTTT. Protein sequence: CANRDRVTDTQYF.

This clonotype came up a few times. This chain links TRBV6-1 with TRBJ1-4; 9 nucleotides line up with TRBD1. Germline V lookup: CDR1 MNHNS, CDR2 SASEGT. V was pared by 8 bases and J by 7 bases, with 14 bases of the junction left unmatched. The CDR3 contains 16 residues. The CDR3 nucleotides are TGTGCCAGCGCCCCGGACAGGGGTGAGACGGGTGAAAAACTGTTTTTT. This gives the protein CASAPDRGETGEKLFF.

The rearrangement links TRBV2 to TRBJ2-7; D possibly corresponds to TRBD2 (6 bases). This CDR3 has 14 amino acids. Deletions cut 7 bases from V and 2 bases from J, with 15 bases between. Germline-derived CDR1 and CDR2 are SNHLY and FYNNEI. Here the CDR3 reads CASISGGSTYEQYF. DNA of the CDR3: TGTGCCAGCATCAGTGGGGGGTCAACCTACGAGCAGTACTTC.

This chain joins TRBV29-1 and TRBJ2-3; the D gene is possibly TRBD2 (6 bases). Germline V gene data show CDR1 as SQVTM and CDR2 as ANQGSEA. V was clipped by 6 bases and J by 0 bases, with 25 bases between them. CDR3 length: 18 amino acids. As DNA, the CDR3 is TGCAGCGTGGGGGGACCTTCCCAGGCGGGCCTTAGCACAGATACGCAGTATTTT. Its translation is CSVGGPSQAGLSTDTQYF.

The chain joins TRBV4-3 to TRBJ1-1, with D hard to call. The germline V and J ends were trimmed by 4 bases and 4 bases, with 13 bases remaining between them. Germline lookup yields CDR1 LGHNA and CDR2 YSLEER. The CDR3 length is 14 residues. The CDR3 bases are TGCGCCAGCAGCCTTGTCAGTCGGGGCACTGAAGCTTTCTTT. Its protein is CASSLVSRGTEAFF.

The chain joins TRBV15 to TRBJ2-5; D remains ambiguous. Germline V lookup: CDR1 LNHNV, CDR2 YYDKDF (reference sequence). The germline V and J ends were trimmed by 1 base and 5 bases, with 11 bases remaining between them. CDR3 size: 14 residues. The DNA for the CDR3 is TGTGCCACCAGCAGAGGGGCGATTTTGGAGACCCAGTACTTC. Translating it yields CATSRGAILETQYF.

This chain uses TRBV10-2 with TRBJ2-3; D is unclear. Germline V gene lookup returns CDR1 WSHSY and CDR2 SAAADI. The V end lost 5 bases, the J end lost 0 bases, and 12 bases lay between the germline ends. The CDR3 is 15 residues long. The CDR3 reads CASSLQATSTDTQYF. In DNA form, the CDR3 reads TGCGCCAGCAGTCTCCAAGCGACCAGCACAGATACGCAGTATTTT.

This clonotype was found once. The V and J genes are TRBV7-9 and TRBJ1-1; maybe TRBD1 (5 bases). CDR1 is SEHNR and CDR2 is FQNEAQ in the germline V gene (reference sequence). CDR3 length: 16 amino acids. V gave up 2 bases and J gave up 0 bases, with 13 bases separating them. CDR3 in DNA: TGTGCCAGCAGCTTACGCGGTGGAGGGGTGAACACTGAAGCTTTCTTT. Translating gives CASSLRGGGVNTEAFF.

The chain carries TRBV4-2 and TRBJ2-3; 8 nucleotides agree with TRBD2. Germline loops: CDR1 LGHNA, CDR2 YNFKEQ. V was clipped by 5 bases and J by 5 bases; unmatched bases: 12. CDR3 length equals 16 residues. The CDR3 sequence: CASSVSFRLAGDTQYF. CDR3 DNA: TGTGCCAGCAGCGTATCGTTCCGTCTAGCGGGAGATACGCAGTATTTT.

The V call is TRBV12-3 or TRBV12-4, the J call TRBJ1-2; no firm D call. The CDR3 totals 14 residues. The ends were cut back, 5 bases at V and 4 bases at J, with 14 bases in the middle. DNA of the CDR3: TGTGCCAGCAGTATCTTGGGTAAAATCTATGGCTACACCTTC. Protein sequence: CASSILGKIYGYTF.

The rearrangement uses TRBV5-6 and TRBJ2-3, with D unclear. Trimming left V 0 bases short and J 0 bases short, with 8 bases between. There are 15 residues in the CDR3. Germline CDR1 reads SGHDT; CDR2 reads YYEEEE. The CDR3 reads CASSLDGDSTDTQYF. Here the CDR3 DNA reads TGTGCCAGCAGCTTGGACGGAGACAGCACAGATACGCAGTATTTT.

The rearrangement links TRBV5-5 to TRBJ2-4; possibly TRBD1 or TRBD2 for D (5 bases each). V lost 3 bases and J lost 8, with 18 bases in between. This CDR3 has 15 residues. Germline-derived CDR1 and CDR2 are SGHKS and YYEKEE (reference sequence). The CDR3 nucleotides read TGTGCCAGCAGCTCTCCGGCCGGGATAGGGGACATTCAGTACTTC. Translating gives CASSSPAGIGDIQYF.

The chain is built from TRBV4-3 and TRBJ2-7, with 7 bases fitting TRBD2. CDR1 and CDR2 from the germline V gene are LGHNA and YSLEER. This CDR3 comprises 16 residues. The trim removed 0 bases at V and 3 bases at J, leaving 8 bases unmatched. The CDR3 nucleotides are TGCGCCAGCAGCCAAGAATATCCAGCGGGGCGCTACGAGCAGTACTTC. Encoded protein: CASSQEYPAGRYEQYF.

J is TRBJ2-7 and V is TRBV15; D remains ambiguous. CDR1 is LNHNV and CDR2 is YYDKDF in the germline V gene (reference sequence). The ends were cut back, 0 bases at V and 2 bases at J, with 11 bases in the middle. This CDR3 comprises 15 residues. CDR3 sequence: CATSRERGLAYEQYF. The CDR3 nucleotides read TGTGCCACCAGCAGAGAGCGAGGTTTAGCCTACGAGCAGTACTTC. The whole variable domain, remainder taken from reference TRBV15 and TRBJ2-7, is DAMVIQNPRYQVTQFGKPVTLSCSQTLNHNVMYWYQQKSSQAPKLLFHYYDKDFNNEADTPDNFQSRRPNTSFCFLDIRSPGLGDTAMYLCATSRERGLAYEQYFGPGTRLTVT.

The rearrangement links TRBV4-1 to TRBJ1-2, with a tentative D call TRBD1 (6 bases). V lost 1 base to trimming and J lost 0 bases, with 9 bases between them. The CDR3 has 15 amino acids. CDR1 and CDR2 (germline): MGHRA, YSYEKL. The CDR3 sequence: CASSQGQATNYGYTF. CDR3 in DNA: TGCGCCAGCAGCCAAGGACAGGCGACTAACTATGGCTACACCTTC.

The table lists this clonotype with a few counts. This CDR3 reads CASSLRTAYEQYF. The DNA of the CDR3 is TGTGCCAGCAGTTTACGGACAGCCTACGAGCAGTACTTC. The chain combines TRBV12-3 or TRBV12-4 with TRBJ2-7, with D maybe TRBD1 (6 bases). The V and J ends lost 2 bases and 2 bases respectively, with 7 bases between them. CDR3 length: 13 residues.

V and J are TRBV7-9 and TRBJ1-1; D unresolved. V was trimmed by 5 bases and J by 5 bases, leaving 15 bases between them. CDR3 length: 14 amino acids. Germline CDR1 SEHNR, CDR2 FQNEAQ (reference sequence). The CDR3 is CASSPALAGTEAFF. CDR3 in DNA: TGTGCCAGCAGCCCAGCATTGGCCGGGACTGAAGCTTTCTTT.

The chain recombines TRBV6-2 or TRBV6-3 with TRBJ1-1; 7 bases are shared with TRBD1. Germline V lookup: CDR1 MNHEY, CDR2 SVGEGT. The junction had 3 bases not matched to a gene; V was cut back by 2 bases and J by 0 bases. This CDR3 contains 15 residues. CDR3 bases: TGTGCCAGCAGTTACCGGACAGGCCTGAACACTGAAGCTTTCTTT. It translates to CASSYRTGLNTEAFF.

V is TRBV20-1 and J is TRBJ2-7; weak D call: TRBD1 (5 bases). Between the trimmed V and J ends, which lost 0 bases and 3 bases, there was a span of 18 bases. The CDR3 extends over 16 amino acids. Germline loops: CDR1 DFQATT, CDR2 SNEGSKA (reference sequence). This CDR3 reads CSARDRGQKGGYEQYF. The CDR3 DNA sequence: TGCAGTGCTAGAGATAGGGGCCAGAAGGGCGGCTACGAGCAGTACTTC.